This T cell receptor beta chain is from a study of graft-versus-host responses after intestinal transplantation. For the study at large: Multivisceral, liver-intestinal, or isolated intestinal transplants were given to recipients. Following induction with anti-thymocyte globulin, all recipients were given tacrolimus and steroids for approximately 3 years.

General study points: With peak circulating GvH clone levels came an association with early post-transplant HvG declines. Present in recipient marrow, GvH clones included some that appeared first in ileum or blood.

Libraries were prepared by immunoSEQ multiplex PCR; TCRdb keeps only in-frame clonotypes and omits some of them. The sample has about 130,000 clones, just over 90% seen once; the top ten hold over 0.15%. Per the germline V gene, CDR1 is SEHNR and CDR2 is FQNEAQ (reference sequence). J gave up 5 bases and V 4 bases, and 7 bases lay outside the gene matches. The CDR3 loop spans 15 amino acids. About this clone: Its specificity is unknown.

V usage is TRBV7-9 and J usage is TRBJ2-5, with 10 bases that match TRBD1. The input for sequencing was unstimulated CD4+ T cells sorted from spleen or lymph node cells, taken before intestinal transplant. The sequence was obtained from a human donor who received an intestinal transplant. Here the CDR3 reads CASSSGQGDWETQYF. CDR3 nucleotides: TGTGCCAGCAGCTCTGGACAGGGGGATTGGGAGACCCAGTACTTC.